This note documents a single TCR beta chain sequence. The antigen it recognizes is unknown. No quality values exist for individual bases; no much larger clone is one base distant. Library creation used the immunoSEQ multiplex PCR assay. For the multiplex PCR, a mixture combining 60 forward primers for TCR Vbeta segments and 13 reverse primers for TCR Jbeta segments was used. Amplification of the CDR3 region of rearranged TCR beta genes was performed with a multiplex PCR assay on genomic DNA. The amplified TCR beta libraries were sequenced on the Illumina HiSeq System as 87-base-pair reads. Per the source publication's procedure: A later analysis tallied roughly 80 million unique TCR beta chains across the 700 or so repertoires, and approximately 12 million of those chains were shared by two or more donors. Raw reads were error-corrected and collapsed into unique sequences by a nearest-neighbor algorithm in which closely related sequences were merged to remove PCR and sequencing errors. CDR3 sequences were aligned to IMGT reference sequences to assign V, D and J gene segments. For a sequence to be retained, at least a six-nucleotide match to both a V gene segment and a J gene segment was required. Rearrangements were classified as productive when the CDR3 lacked stop codons and remained in frame with V and J, and all other rearrangements were classified as non-productive. Following IMGT convention, CDR3 was defined as the stretch from the second conserved V-encoded cysteine to the conserved J-encoded phenylalanine. The earlier analysis of more than 450 of the donors excluded sequences that lacked an unambiguous match to a single V gene segment. An earlier analysis of fewer than 750 of the donors classified V segments as functional when productive rearrangements were above 56.7% and as segregating when the standard deviation between donors was above 5%. A statistical classification framework was built for diagnosing cytomegalovirus status from the catalog of TCR beta chain sequences. A later analysis assigned V and J genes by comparing TCR nucleotide sequences with IMGT/GENE-DB human TR gene sequences. Using the TCRdist pipeline, a later analysis assigned CDR3 sequences along with most-parsimonious VDJ recombination scenarios. In a later analysis, each TCR beta chain was defined by its CDR3 amino acid sequence together with its V-gene family, and reads lacking a unique V-gene family were excluded. As a way to deal with suspected cross-contamination and a sequencing artifact, a later analysis dropped 640 or so nucleotide sequences that were highly shared and had low generation probability. In a later analysis, a clonal expansion index for each public chain was calculated from normalized within-repertoire ranks of inferred template counts. Generation probabilities in a later analysis came from a VDJ recombination model fitted to out-of-frame rearrangements, and those results were checked against IGoR. In a later analysis, hypergeometric tests were used to score TCR-TCR, TCR-HLA and TCR-CMV co-occurrence, with a repertoire-size bias correction applied to TCR pairs. In a later analysis, false discovery rates were estimated by permuting HLA or CMV assignments 20 times. In a later analysis, co-occurring TCRs were grouped using DBSCAN, with TCRdist sequence similarity added in when clustering inside HLA-allele-positive subsets. For co-occurrence clustering, repertoires with fewer than 30,000 or more than 120,000 public chains were excluded, along with five or six repertoires with anomalous nucleotide sharing. The clones in this table, taken by TCRdb from immuneACCESS, are in-frame only. Not every clone is retained; where verified, under half of the shortfall comes from an unresolved V gene, and the cause of the rest is unknown. The V and J calls and clone size come from that table; D and trimming were worked out from the DNA. This sample holds about 160,000 clones; 60% to 85% were observed only once. Roughly 3.5% of the sample rests with the top ten.

The data derive from a study of cytomegalovirus exposure and HLA in healthy donors (dated by TCRdb to about 2017). About the investigation overall: An earlier analysis of fewer than 750 of the donors reported around 280 Gb of sequence data and around 110 million unique TCR beta sequences obtained from about 180 million T cells. Class I and class II HLA loci were covered by the typing at four-digit resolution. The T cell repertoires of about 700 subjects were profiled by immunosequencing and related to cytomegalovirus serostatus. The study combined high-throughput TCR immunosequencing, statistical association of individual TCRs with disease status, and machine learning to predict cytomegalovirus infection status. All discovery cohort repertoires had been generated using a single sequencing platform. To study patterns of TCR occurrence, a later analysis re-analyzed previously published TCR beta repertoires from just over 650 donors and added high-resolution HLA genotyping. In the later analysis, no new phenotypic data were used to find candidate immune exposures; instead, reliance was placed on TCR beta sequences and their occurrence across donors. An earlier analysis of several hundred of the donors applied high-throughput TCR beta sequencing to assess whether each TCR beta V gene segment acted as functional or pseudogenic. Along with the approximately 650-subject first cohort, a separate validation cohort of over a hundred different subjects was used. Approximately 310 gigabases of sequencing data and tens of millions of unique TCR sequences were included in an early release covering 550 to 650 HLA-typed donors. Typing coverage varied by locus: roughly 629-640 donors for A, B, C, DRB1 and DQB1; about 520 for DQA1; about 590 for DPA1; about 450 for DPB1. Four to six DR-DQ haplotypes were handled as single units for association and clustering, since linkage in the cohort was strong. The study aimed to test whether signatures of past pathogen exposure could be identified by cataloging public T cell receptors. In a later genetic analysis, genome-wide SNP genotypes for about three fifths of the roughly 670 donors were used, and that subset was treated as a discovery cohort. Across 300 to 400 genotyped donors of the cohort, an average of roughly 230,000 unique TCR beta nucleotide sequences per donor were sequenced, and roughly 18% of those sequences were non-productive. Donor age, sex, ethnicity and CMV serostatus were compiled together with the repertoire data. The genetic ancestry cluster associated with self-reported Caucasian donors included about 84% of the 300 to 450 genotyped donors. Study-level results and caveats: Because counts were too low, under 20 rarely observed V segments, including chromosome 9 orphons, were left out of the earlier analysis of 500 to 650 of the donors. Across donors, most TCR sequences were observed very rarely, whereas some public TCRs were present in many individuals. According to a later genetic analysis, donors in an Asian-associated ancestry cluster had fewer N-insertions in productive TCRs than the approximately 690-donor mean. A few of the identified cytomegalovirus-associated TCR beta chains were confirmed in vitro to be specific for cytomegalovirus antigens. Linkage disequilibrium might explain the correlated functional status among segregating V segments, but an unknown experimental factor could not be ruled out. In a later analysis, several top co-occurrence clusters were reported to appear linked to parvovirus B19, influenza, CMV and Epstein-Barr virus. A group of highly shared sequence variants was considered likely to be a technical artifact of the sequencing pipeline. Because HLA typing was unavailable for some donors at each locus, only the typed subset was used in association tests. The study gave a list of under 200 TCR beta chains associated with cytomegalovirus. The cohort was sequenced for TCR beta chains only, and without alpha or paired-chain data the features that could be detected were limited. At a false discovery rate of 0.05, a later analysis linked around 17,000 TCR beta sequences to specific HLA alleles. V-gene and J-gene trimming of TCR beta chains was associated with a missense DCLRE1C variant in a later genetic analysis, and the association was replicated in an independent cohort. In a later analysis, the rate of TCR association differed among HLA loci, with DRB1 alleles having the most associated TCRs and HLA-C alleles having the fewest. Sequencing depth was assumed to be roughly uniform across donors in the presence/absence analyses, though that assumption may not hold. Compared with equally common non-associated chains, HLA-associated TCR beta chains in a later analysis were more clonally expanded and had lower generation probabilities. In both the original and validation cohorts, the classifier was reported to diagnose cytomegalovirus status with high specificity and sensitivity. Immune exposure information for the cohort was limited to CMV serostatus. Most CMV-associated TCR beta chains appeared to be HLA-restricted in a later analysis, and the HLA associations seemed to be driven largely by CMV exposure. In an earlier analysis of some 500 of the donors, most TCR beta V segments appeared in productive rearrangements about 90% or about 30% of the time, broadly matching IMGT annotations. A further reported finding was that TCR beta sequences accurately predicted the HLA-A and HLA-B alleles for most subjects in the first cohort. When HLA alleles, especially DR and DQ, strongly co-occurred, attributing TCR associations to individual alleles was difficult. According to the authors, the approach could potentially be generalized to other disease states and immunological phenotypes.

The cohort comprised more than 550 healthy bone marrow donors. At the time of sampling, every cohort member was nominally healthy, though immune exposures that went unrecorded were likely present. The donor tested CMV seropositive and was one of the 289 seropositive cohort members. A peripheral blood sample was provided by each donor, and peripheral blood mononuclear cells were used for TCR beta sequencing. The Qiagen DNeasy Blood Extraction Kit was used to extract genomic DNA from the blood cell samples. Input material: PBMCs. This sequence was found in a man younger than 45 in good health and CMV-seropositive.

The base sequence is TGCGCCAGCAGAGCGGCAGGGGGATCCTACGAGCAGTACTTC. The encoded protein is CASRAAGGSYEQYF. In this chain, TRBV4-1 is recombined with TRBJ2-7; 7 bases in the middle match TRBD1. The junction shows trimming of 6 bases on V and 1 base on J, and the gene matches do not reach 6 bases of it. The germline V gene gives CDR1 as MGHRA and CDR2 as YSYEKL. The CDR3, from cysteine to phenylalanine, totals 14 residues. Of all the DNA, just the CDR3 is kept, 42 bases in frame from base 1.